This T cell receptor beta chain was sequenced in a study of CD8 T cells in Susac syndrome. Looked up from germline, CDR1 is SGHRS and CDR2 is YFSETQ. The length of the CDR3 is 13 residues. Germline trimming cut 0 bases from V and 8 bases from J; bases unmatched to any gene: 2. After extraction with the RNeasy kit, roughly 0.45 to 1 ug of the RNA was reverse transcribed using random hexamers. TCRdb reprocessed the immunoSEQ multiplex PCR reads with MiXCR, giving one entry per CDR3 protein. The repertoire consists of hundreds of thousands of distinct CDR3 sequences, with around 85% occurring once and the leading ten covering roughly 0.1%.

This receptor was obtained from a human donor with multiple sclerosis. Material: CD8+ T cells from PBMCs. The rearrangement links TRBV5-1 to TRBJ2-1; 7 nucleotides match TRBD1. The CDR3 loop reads CASSLEGGYEQFF. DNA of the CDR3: TGCGCCAGCAGCTTGGAAGGGGGCTATGAGCAGTTCTTC.